The present TCR beta chain was sequenced within a study of blood T cell repertoires in COVID-19. Sequenced by immunoSEQ multiplex PCR; TCRdb stores in-frame clones only, minus some. The profile covers hundreds of thousands of clones, with 80% to 90% appearing a single time and more than 4% taken by the ten largest. Comments on this clone: The same CDR3 arises from other DNA sequences in this sample as well.

This receptor was identified in a woman aged 30 to 39 with acute or convalescent COVID-19. The sequenced material came from peripheral blood.

The CDR3 is CASSRPGQGSYEQYF. CDR3 nucleotides: TGTGCCAGCTCGCGGCCGGGACAGGGATCCTACGAGCAGTACTTC. The chain combines TRBV18 with TRBJ2-7, with 9 bases identical to TRBD1. The length of the CDR3 is 15 residues. CDR1 is KGHSH and CDR2 is LQKENI in the germline V gene. After removal of 6 bases from V and 1 base from J, the junction contained 7 bases not matched to a gene.